These 3 T cell receptor beta chains were all obtained from the same sample, sequenced in a study of blood T cell repertoires in COVID-19. Generated by immunoSEQ multiplex PCR, the TCRdb table keeps only in-frame clones and is missing some. This sample has about 250,000 clones; roughly 87% occur once, and the top ten carry 3% to 3.5%. The specimen sequenced was peripheral blood. The receptors were gathered from a man younger than 35 with active or convalescent COVID-19.

The chain is built from TRBV4-1 and TRBJ1-3; D is undetermined. The V gene lost 0 bases and the J gene lost 2 bases, with 8 bases spanning the gap. The CDR3 consists of 15 residues. Germline V CDR1 and CDR2: MGHRA, YSYEKL. The chain's CDR3 is CASSQDVAAGNTIYF. The CDR3 DNA reads as TGCGCCAGCAGCCAAGATGTGGCAGCTGGAAACACCATATATTTT.

The V call is TRBV7-2, the J call TRBJ1-2, with TRBD1 matching 11 bases. This CDR3 spans 15 amino acids. Germline trimming cut 5 bases from V and 5 bases from J; bases unmatched to any gene: 7. Germline values: CDR1 SGHTA, CDR2 FQGNSA. In DNA form, the CDR3 reads TGTGCCAGCAGCCCCTACGGACAGGGGGCGTATGGCTACACCTTC. This gives the protein CASSPYGQGAYGYTF. The full variable domain, completed using reference TRBV7-2 and TRBJ1-2, is GAGVSQSPSNKVTEKGKDVELRCDPISGHTALYWYRQSLGQGLEFLIYFQGNSAPDKSGLPSDRFSAERTGGSVSTLTIQRTQQEDSAVYLCASSPYGQGAYGYTFGSGTRLTVV.

The CDR3 DNA reads as TGTGCCAGCAGCACAACCCGACAGGGTTCCGGAAACACCATATATTTT. Protein: CASSTTRQGSGNTIYF. This chain links TRBV7-9 with TRBJ1-3, with 7 bases matching TRBD1. V was pared by 5 bases and J by 4 bases, with 11 bases of the junction left unmatched. CDR1 is SEHNR, CDR2 FQNEAQ, per germline (reference sequence). The CDR3 loop spans 16 amino acids.